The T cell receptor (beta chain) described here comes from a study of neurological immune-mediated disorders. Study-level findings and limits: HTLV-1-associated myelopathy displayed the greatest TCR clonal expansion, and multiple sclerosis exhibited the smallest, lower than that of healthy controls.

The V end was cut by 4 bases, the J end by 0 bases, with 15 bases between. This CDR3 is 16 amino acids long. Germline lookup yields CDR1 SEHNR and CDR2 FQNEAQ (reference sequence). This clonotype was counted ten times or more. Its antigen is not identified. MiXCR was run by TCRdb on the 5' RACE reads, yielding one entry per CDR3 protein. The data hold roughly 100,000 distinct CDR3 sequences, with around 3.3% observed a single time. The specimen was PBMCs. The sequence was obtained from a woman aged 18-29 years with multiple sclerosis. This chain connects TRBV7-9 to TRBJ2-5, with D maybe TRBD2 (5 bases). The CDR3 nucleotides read TGTGCCAGCAGCTCTATGGGGAGCAGCTACCAAGAGACCCAGTACTTC. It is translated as CASSSMGSSYQETQYF.